These 17 T cell receptor beta chains were sequenced from one sample in a study of blood T cell repertoires in COVID-19. Using immunoSEQ multiplex PCR, the repertoire was profiled, and TCRdb retains in-frame clones only, with some absent. In the table there are 140,000 or so clones, around 85% of which are singletons. Sequencing input: PBMCs or T cells enriched from blood (not recorded which). The origin of the receptors is a woman aged 40 to 50 who had recovered from COVID-19.

The rearrangement links TRBV10-3 to TRBJ1-2; possible D gene TRBD1, 5 bases. The germline V gene has CDR1 ENHRY and CDR2 SYGVKD. This CDR3 comprises 12 residues. The CDR3 region is CAAGQGGYGYTF. The CDR3 DNA is TGTGCGGCCGGGCAGGGCGGCTATGGCTACACCTTC.

V and J are TRBV2 and TRBJ1-2, with D possibly being TRBD1 (6 bases). V lost 7 bases to trimming and J lost 7 bases, with 16 bases between them. The CDR3 length is 13 residues. Germline V lookup: CDR1 SNHLY, CDR2 FYNNEI. The CDR3 sequence is CASNGGGGRGYTF. In nucleotides, the CDR3 is TGTGCCAGCAACGGGGGAGGGGGACGTGGCTACACCTTC. Variable domain in full (rest from reference TRBV2 and TRBJ1-2): EPEVTQTPSHQVTQMGQEVILRCVPISNHLYFYWYRQILGQKVEFLVSFYNNEISEKSEIFDDQFSVERPDGSNFTLKIRSTKLEDSAMYFCASNGGGGRGYTFGSGTRLTVV.

The chain recombines TRBV7-9 with TRBJ2-1, with 8 bases matching TRBD2. The CDR3 has 17 amino acids. Germline V gene sequence: CDR1 SEHNR, CDR2 FQNEAQ (reference sequence). Unmatched junction bases numbered 17, after V lost 10 bases and J lost 3 bases. Here the CDR3 reads CATPSEKTSDFYNEQFF. The CDR3 DNA sequence: TGTGCCACCCCATCGGAAAAGACTAGCGACTTCTACAATGAGCAGTTCTTC.

The V gene is TRBV13, the J gene TRBJ1-5; D call uncertain. In germline, CDR1 is PRHDT, CDR2 FYEKMQ (reference sequence). Trimming stripped 4 bases from V and 6 bases from J, with 7 bases between. CDR3 size: 12 residues. The CDR3 loop reads CASSSSGQPQHF. The DNA of the CDR3 is TGTGCCAGCAGCTCCTCAGGTCAGCCCCAGCATTTT.

The chain recombines TRBV10-3 with TRBJ1-2, with 9 bases matching TRBD1. The CDR3 consists of 13 residues. The V segment lost 5 bases and the J segment 4 bases; nucleotides outside the gene matches: 2. Germline values: CDR1 ENHRY, CDR2 SYGVKD. CDR3 sequence reads: CAISLQGAYGYTF. CDR3 in DNA: TGTGCCATCAGTTTACAGGGGGCCTATGGCTACACCTTC.

The chain joins TRBV10-3 to TRBJ1-1; 8 bases are a match to TRBD1. Germline V gene sequence: CDR1 ENHRY, CDR2 SYGVKD. CDR3 length: 14 residues. The V and J ends lost 6 bases and 2 bases, in that order; junction bases with no gene match: 5. DNA of the CDR3: TGTGCCATCAGGGACGACAGGGGAAACACTGAAGCTTTCTTT. This encodes CAIRDDRGNTEAFF.

The chain employs TRBV24-1 and TRBJ2-1, with TRBD2 matching 8 bases. Trimming took 0 bases from V and 8 from J; bases not matched to a gene: 2. The CDR3 covers 14 residues. CDR1 and CDR2 from the germline V gene are KGHDR and SFDVKD. The CDR3 coding sequence is TGTGCCACCAGTGATTTGCGGGGGGGGGATGAGCAGTTCTTC. Protein product: CATSDLRGGDEQFF.

The chain carries TRBV21-1 and TRBJ1-1; the table gives TRBD1 as D, unverified against the DNA. TRBV21-1 is described as a pseudogene. The CDR3 is 15 residues long. CDR3 amino acids: CASSREEGADTEAFF. In nucleotides, the CDR3 is TGTGCCAGCAGCAGGGAAGAGGGGGCGGACACTGAAGCTTTCTTT.

This clone appeared a single time. The chain is built from TRBV7-9 and TRBJ2-2; D is perhaps TRBD2 (6 bases). V gave up 5 bases and J gave up 0 bases, with 10 bases separating them. CDR1 is SEHNR and CDR2 is FQNEAQ in the germline V gene (reference sequence). The CDR3 extends over 15 amino acids. CDR3 residues: CASSPREPNTGELFF. The CDR3 nucleotides read TGTGCCAGCAGCCCCCGGGAGCCGAACACCGGGGAGCTGTTTTTT.

This chain links TRBV6-5 with TRBJ2-4; 7 bases match TRBD1. This CDR3 has 14 amino acids. CDR1 is MNHEY, CDR2 SVGAGI, per germline. After removal of 7 bases from V and 5 bases from J, the junction contained 8 bases not matched to a gene. As DNA, the CDR3 is TGTGCCAGCATGAAAAGGGGGCGGGAAAACATTCAGTACTTC. Its protein product is CASMKRGRENIQYF.

A single count supports this clone. The rearrangement uses TRBV5-1 and TRBJ2-1; a possible D gene is TRBD2 (6 bases). Trimming took off 0 bases at V and 0 bases at J, with 10 bases between the two ends. In germline, CDR1 is SGHRS, CDR2 YFSETQ. CDR3 length equals 16 residues. CDR3 region: CASSLEEGSSYNEQFF. In DNA, the CDR3 is TGCGCCAGCAGCTTGGAGGAGGGGAGCTCCTACAATGAGCAGTTCTTC.

The rearrangement links TRBV13 to TRBJ2-3, with D uncertain. V dropped 5 bases and J dropped 6 bases, with 15 bases sitting between them. Germline V gene data show CDR1 as PRHDT and CDR2 as FYEKMQ (reference sequence). The CDR3 is 14 amino acids. CDR3: CASSPSTGRDTQYF. In DNA form, the CDR3 reads TGTGCCAGCAGCCCCTCGACTGGAAGGGATACGCAGTATTTT.

The chain uses TRBV27 and TRBJ1-1; 8 bases are shared with TRBD1. The V gene's germline CDR1 is MNHEY and CDR2 SMNVEV (reference sequence). This CDR3 spans 15 amino acids. Trimming cost V 6 bases and J 3 bases; bases outside gene matches: 9. CDR3 protein: CASRDGQGRHTEAFF. The CDR3 coding sequence is TGTGCCAGCAGAGACGGACAGGGCCGGCACACTGAAGCTTTCTTT.

This clone was counted a few times. This chain joins TRBV7-6 and TRBJ2-7, with 12 bases aligning to TRBD1. V dropped 5 bases and J dropped 5; count of bases not matched to a gene: 13. Germline CDR1 reads SGHVS; CDR2 reads FNYEAQ. CDR3 length equals 17 residues. The CDR3 reads CASSPSRPGQGAHEQYF. CDR3 DNA sequence: TGTGCCAGCAGCCCGTCACGACCGGGACAGGGGGCCCACGAGCAGTACTTC. Combining the CDR3 with reference TRBV7-6 and TRBJ2-7 gives the whole variable domain GAGVSQSPRYKVTKRGQDVALRCDPISGHVSLYWYRQALGQGPEFLTYFNYEAQQDKSGLPNDRFSAERPEGSISTLTIQRTEQRDSAMYRCASSPSRPGQGAHEQYFGPGTRLTVT.

The rearrangement uses TRBV10-3 and TRBJ2-1; 10 bases fit TRBD2. Germline CDR1 and CDR2: ENHRY and SYGVKD. The CDR3 extends over 15 amino acids. With 3 bases clipped from V and 10 bases from J, the junction kept 9 bases outside the gene matches. This CDR3 reads CAISEYSGRPGEQFF. As DNA, the CDR3 is TGTGCCATCAGTGAATATAGCGGGAGGCCGGGGGAGCAGTTCTTC.

This chain joins TRBV5-1 and TRBJ2-2; TRBD1 matches at 8 bases. Germline values: CDR1 SGHRS, CDR2 YFSETQ. Trimming cost V 4 bases and J 6 bases; bases outside gene matches: 11. CDR3 length: 16 amino acids. CDR3 residues: CASSDRTGTVSGELFF. The CDR3 bases are TGCGCCAGCAGCGATAGGACAGGGACGGTTTCCGGGGAGCTGTTTTTT.

The chain has TRBV27 and TRBJ1-2; no definite D call. This CDR3 contains 14 residues. Trimming pared 4 bases from V and 8 bases from J, leaving 17 bases between. Germline lookup yields CDR1 MNHEY and CDR2 SMNVEV (reference sequence). The CDR3 spells CASSSLPGVSGYTF. CDR3 sequence (DNA): TGTGCCAGCAGTTCCCTCCCCGGGGTCTCCGGCTACACCTTC.